Listed below are T cell receptor beta chains from one sample, sequenced in a study of CD8 T cells in ankylosing spondylitis. TCRdb independently ran MiXCR on the 5' RACE reads; one entry per CDR3 protein. The sample includes around 75,000 distinct CDR3 sequences, roughly 5.3% of them seen just once. The sequenced sample was blood, either unsorted or a sorted T cell fraction (not recorded which). These TCRs come from a male donor with ankylosing spondylitis or in good health (not recorded which). Each CDR3 is given with its conserved first and last residue. Fields, in order: clone size, J gene, D gene, CDR3 length, V gene, CDR3 DNA, CDR3 protein. D genes are given only for firm matches. Clone size, where shown, is once, few, many, or a class for clones that have expanded.

>NA|TRBJ1-2|TRBD1|15|TRBV7-9
TGTGCCAGCAGCTTTATGGGACAGGACATCTATGGCTACACCTTC
CASSFMGQDIYGYTF
>NA|TRBJ1-1|NA|14|TRBV28
TGTGCCAGCGGTTCGGCGGAGGTGAACACTGAAGCTTTCTTT
CASGSAEVNTEAFF
>many|TRBJ1-1|NA|15|TRBV7-9
TGTGCCAGCAGGGGTCCGATTCGCATGAACACTGAAGCTTTCTTT
CASRGPIRMNTEAFF
>many|TRBJ1-2|TRBD1|14|TRBV12-3/TRBV12-4
TGTGCCAGCAGCCCTTCGGGACAGGTCCACGGCTACACCTTC
CASSPSGQVHGYTF
>NA|TRBJ2-7|NA|12|TRBV28
TGTGCCAGCAGTTTCGGACCTTACGAGCAGTACTTC
CASSFGPYEQYF
>few|TRBJ2-1|NA|14|TRBV3-1
TGTGCCAGCAGCTCCCGGGGCAGTCGAAATGAGCAGTTCTTC
CASSSRGSRNEQFF
>many|TRBJ2-7|TRBD1|15|TRBV24-1
TGTGCCACCAGTGTCGGGGGACAGGGCCCCTACGAGCAGTACTTC
CATSVGGQGPYEQYF
>many|TRBJ1-2|NA|15|TRBV7-2
TGTGCCAGCAGCGACTATAGAAACAGTCCGGATGGCTACACCTTC
CASSDYRNSPDGYTF
>few|TRBJ2-1|TRBD2|15|TRBV9
TGTGCCAGCAGCGTAGTCGGGGGGGCCGCGAATGAGCAGTTCTTC
CASSVVGGAANEQFF
>many|TRBJ1-1|NA|14|TRBV7-8
TGTGCCAGCAGCTTAAAGGATAGGGCCACTGAAGCTTTCTTT
CASSLKDRATEAFF
>many|TRBJ1-5|NA|13|TRBV30
TGTGCCTGGAGTCTTACCCGCGATCAGCCCCAGCATTTT
CAWSLTRDQPQHF
>many|TRBJ1-3|TRBD1|16|TRBV5-1
TGCGCCAGCAGCTTGGTTTGGCAGGGGGCCGGAAACACCATATATTTT
CASSLVWQGAGNTIYF
>many|TRBJ1-6|NA|14|TRBV3-1
TGTGCCAGCAGGGCGGGGGGCGTGAACTCACCCCTCCACTTT
CASRAGGVNSPLHF
>many|TRBJ2-5|TRBD2|15|TRBV5-1
TGCGCCAGCAGCTTGGGACTAGCGGAGCAAGAGACCCAGTACTTC
CASSLGLAEQETQYF
>many|TRBJ1-2|NA|12|TRBV30
TGTGCCTGGAGTGTATCGTCAAGGTCCTACACCTTC
CAWSVSSRSYTF
>many|TRBJ1-1|NA|15|TRBV27
TGTGCCAGCAGTTTAGTCGGCAGCCTGAACACTGAAGCTTTCTTT
CASSLVGSLNTEAFF
>many|TRBJ2-7|TRBD1|16|TRBV7-6
TGTGCCAGCAGCTTAGCCTCCGGGACAGGGGGCTACGAGCAGTACTTC
CASSLASGTGGYEQYF
>many|TRBJ1-1|NA|14|TRBV5-1
TGCGCCAGCAGCTTGGCAGGGTTGGTCACTGAAGCTTTCTTT
CASSLAGLVTEAFF
>many|TRBJ1-2|NA|13|TRBV7-9
TGTGCCAGCAGCCGGGGACAAAACTATGGCTACACCTTC
CASSRGQNYGYTF
>many|TRBJ2-1|TRBD2|15|TRBV12-3/TRBV12-4
TGTGCCAGCAGTCAGCGGGGGGGCCTGAACAATGAGCAGTTCTTC
CASSQRGGLNNEQFF
>many|TRBJ2-6|TRBD1|18|TRBV4-1
TGCGCCAGCAGCCAAGATTCACAGGGGTTCACTGGGGCCAACGTCCTGACTTTC
CASSQDSQGFTGANVLTF
>many|TRBJ2-1|TRBD2|15|TRBV4-2
TGTGCCAGCAGCCAAGATAGGACTAGCGGGAGAGAGCAGTTCTTC
CASSQDRTSGREQFF
>NA|TRBJ1-2|NA|13|TRBV7-2
TGTGCCAGCAGACGGGACACCGGGACAGGCTACACCTTC
CASRRDTGTGYTF
>many|TRBJ2-1|NA|17|TRBV4-3
TGCGCCAGCAGCCAAGATACGAGACAGGAGAGGGTGAATGAGCAGTTCTTC
CASSQDTRQERVNEQFF
>many|TRBJ2-3|NA|17|TRBV3-1
TGTGCCAGCAGCCCCGTAGGGACCGGGGGCGGCACAGATACGCAGTATTTT
CASSPVGTGGGTDTQYF
>many|TRBJ2-7|NA|17|TRBV15
TGTGCCACCAGCACAACCCTCAGGGGCAAAAGCTCCTACGAGCAGTACTTC
CATSTTLRGKSSYEQYF
>many|TRBJ2-1|TRBD2|16|TRBV7-6
TGTGCCAGCAGCTTAGGGCGGGGGGGCCTCGGTAATGAGCAGTTCTTC
CASSLGRGGLGNEQFF
>many|TRBJ1-4|NA|16|TRBV14
TGTGCCAGCAGCCAAGAGGTCCAGTCCGGGGGTGAAAAACTGTTTTTT
CASSQEVQSGGEKLFF
>NA|TRBJ2-7|NA|14|TRBV18
TGTGCCAGCTCACCAACACAAAGCTCCTACGAGCAGTACTTC
CASSPTQSSYEQYF
>many|TRBJ2-2|NA|12|TRBV3-1
TGTGCCAGCAGCCAAGGCACCGGGGAGCTGTTTTTT
CASSQGTGELFF
>many|TRBJ2-1|NA|14|TRBV5-1
TGCGCCAGCAGCTTCCGGGACCCCCTCGGGGAGCAGTTCTTC
CASSFRDPLGEQFF
>many|TRBJ1-1|TRBD1|11|TRBV20-1
TGCAGTGGACAGGGAGACACTGAAGCTTTCTTT
CSGQGDTEAFF
>many|TRBJ2-1|NA|14|TRBV5-5
TGTGCCAGCAGCCCAACCCAGGGTTACAATGAGCAGTTCTTC
CASSPTQGYNEQFF
>many|TRBJ2-3|NA|14|TRBV10-3
TGTGCCATCAGTGGGACGGGGGCTGGAGATACGCAGTATTTT
CAISGTGAGDTQYF
>many|TRBJ2-1|TRBD2|16|TRBV4-3
TGCGCCAGCAGCCAAGATGGGCGGGGGAGATACAATGAGCAGTTCTTC
CASSQDGRGRYNEQFF
>many|TRBJ2-3|NA|15|TRBV7-3
TGTGCCAGCAGCCAAGAGCCAGCGAGCGCAGATACGCAGTATTTT
CASSQEPASADTQYF
>many|TRBJ2-1|NA|16|TRBV11-1
TGTGCCAGCAGCCACCCCCGGGACGGCATACACGATGAGCAGTTCTTC
CASSHPRDGIHDEQFF
>many|TRBJ2-1|NA|12|TRBV10-1
TGCGCCAGCAGTGAGCGTGGCATTTCGCAGTTCTTC
CASSERGISQFF
>many|TRBJ2-1|TRBD1|15|TRBV29-1
TGCAGCGTTGAGGCTCCGGGACAGGGTGGCAATGAGCAGTTCTTC
CSVEAPGQGGNEQFF
>many|TRBJ1-1|TRBD1|14|TRBV28
TGTGCCAGCAGTAAAACAGGGGGGTACACTGAAGCTTTCTTT
CASSKTGGYTEAFF
>many|TRBJ2-2|TRBD2|16|TRBV28
TGTGCCAGCAGTTCCGGGACTAGCCCGAACACCGGGGAGCTGTTTTTT
CASSSGTSPNTGELFF
>many|TRBJ1-5|TRBD1|14|TRBV6-1
TGTGCCAGCAAAGAGGGACAGTTCAATCAGCCCCAGCATTTT
CASKEGQFNQPQHF
>many|TRBJ1-1|TRBD1|15|TRBV7-8
TGTGCCAGCAGCTTAGAGTTTCGGACAGGGACTGAAGCTTTCTTT
CASSLEFRTGTEAFF
>NA|TRBJ2-1|TRBD2|17|TRBV7-6
TGTGCCAGCAGCCGAGGACTAGCGGCCACAATCTACAATGAGCAGTTCTTC
CASSRGLAATIYNEQFF
>many|TRBJ1-2|NA|12|TRBV6-2/TRBV6-3
TGTGCCAGCAGTCAAGACATCTATGGCTACACCTTC
CASSQDIYGYTF
>many|TRBJ2-1|TRBD2|15|TRBV28
TGTGCCAGCAGTTTCCCCGGACTAGCGGGTAATGAGCAGTTCTTC
CASSFPGLAGNEQFF
>many|TRBJ1-5|TRBD1|14|TRBV19
TGTGCCAGTACCGCGGCCGGGACAGAAGGGCCCCAGCATTTT
CASTAAGTEGPQHF
>many|TRBJ2-5|NA|13|TRBV7-9
TGTGCCAGCAGCTTAGACGAAGGAGAGACCCAGTACTTC
CASSLDEGETQYF
>NA|TRBJ1-2|TRBD1|16|TRBV7-9
TGTGCCAGCAGCTTATCGTTGGGGACAGGAAACTGTGGCTACACCTTC
CASSLSLGTGNCGYTF
>many|TRBJ2-3|TRBD2|15|TRBV7-3
TGTGCCAGCAGCTTAAGGCTAGCGGGGGCAGATACGCAGTATTTT
CASSLRLAGADTQYF
>many|TRBJ2-1|TRBD2|15|TRBV4-2
TGTGCCAGCGGGAGGGAAGAGAGCTCCTACAATGAGCAGTTCTTC
CASGREESSYNEQFF
>many|TRBJ2-7|NA|12|TRBV5-1
TGCGCCAGCAGCGGGAGCTCCTACGAGCAGTACTTC
CASSGSSYEQYF
>many|TRBJ1-3|TRBD1|15|TRBV20-1
TGCAGTGCCTCCTATTCCGGGACAGGGAGGAACACCATATATTTT
CSASYSGTGRNTIYF
>many|TRBJ1-5|NA|13|TRBV18
TGTGCCAGCTCACCTGGTTCTGATCAGCCCCAGCATTTT
CASSPGSDQPQHF
>many|TRBJ1-5|NA|13|TRBV10-3
TGTGCCATCAGTGGCGGGGGCTTTCAGCCCCAGCATTTT
CAISGGGFQPQHF
>many|TRBJ2-1|TRBD1|15|TRBV5-1
TGCGCCAGCAGCCGCGACAGGGGGTTACCCGATGAGCAGTTCTTC
CASSRDRGLPDEQFF
>many|TRBJ2-7|NA|14|TRBV12-3/TRBV12-4
TGTGCCAGCACGCGATCCGGACCACATTACGAGCAGTACTTC
CASTRSGPHYEQYF
>many|TRBJ1-1|NA|15|TRBV20-1
TGCAGTGCCGACCAATGGGACGGATTGAACACTGAAGCTTTCTTT
CSADQWDGLNTEAFF
>many|TRBJ1-5|NA|15|TRBV2
TGTGCCAGCAGTACCCTGGACAACATTAATCAGCCCCAGCATTTT
CASSTLDNINQPQHF
>many|TRBJ1-2|NA|12|TRBV20-1
TGCAGTGCTCCCGGGTCCTACTATGGCTACACCTTC
CSAPGSYYGYTF